The text below deals with one T cell receptor (beta chain). The sample originates from a study of blood T cell repertoires in COVID-19. Germline loops: CDR1 SGHRS, CDR2 YFSETQ. V dropped 4 bases and J dropped 3 bases, with 17 bases sitting between them. The CDR3 is made up of 16 amino acids. Measured with immunoSEQ multiplex PCR; TCRdb has only the in-frame clones, and not every one. The sample has about 350,000 clones, roughly 89% seen once. The sample was peripheral blood. The origin of this receptor is a woman aged 60-75 years with COVID-19, enrolled during active disease. The rearrangement joins TRBV5-1 to TRBJ1-5; tentatively, D is TRBD1 (6 bases). CDR3 region: CASSPEGRGFNQPQHF. As DNA, the CDR3 is TGCGCCAGCAGCCCCGAGGGCAGGGGCTTCAATCAGCCCCAGCATTTT. The variable domain in full, completed from reference TRBV5-1 and TRBJ1-5, reads KAGVTQTPRYLIKTRGQQVTLSCSPISGHRSVSWYQQTPGQGLQFLFEYFSETQRNKGNFPGRFSGRQFSNSRSEMNVSTLELGDSALYLCASSPEGRGFNQPQHFGDGTRLSIL.